One sample yielded the 14 T cell receptor beta chains listed below, sequenced in a study of technical replicates of blood from several donors. Some clones are missing from TCRdb's copy, which holds only in-frame ones; the method was immunoSEQ multiplex PCR. The repertoire holds tens of thousands of clones, with about 95% as singletons. Sequenced: T cells isolated from PBMCs. These receptors originate from a human donor in good health.

The chain uses TRBV11-2 and TRBJ2-3, with D possibly matching TRBD1 (5 bases). Trimming left V 0 bases short and J 3 bases short, with 10 bases between. From germline, CDR1 is SGHAT and CDR2 FQNNGV. CDR3 length: 15 residues. The CDR3 DNA reads TGTGCCAGCAGCTTAGATCTCCGACAGACAGATACGCAGTATTTT. The encoded protein is CASSLDLRQTDTQYF.

V usage is TRBV6-5 and J usage is TRBJ2-1; unclear D gene. V lost 4 bases and J lost 3, with 7 bases in between. Germline V gives CDR1 MNHEY, CDR2 SVGAGI. This CDR3 has 13 amino acids. Here the CDR3 reads CASSSADYNEQFF. In nucleotides, the CDR3 is TGTGCCAGCAGTTCCGCGGACTACAATGAGCAGTTCTTC.

The chain combines TRBV27 with TRBJ2-2, with a weak D call TRBD1 (5 bases). Germline-derived CDR1 and CDR2 are MNHEY and SMNVEV (reference sequence). The CDR3 has 13 residues. The V end was cut by 2 bases, the J end by 4 bases, with 5 bases between. The CDR3 nucleotides read TGTGCCAGCAGTTTAACAGGCACCGGGGAGCTGTTTTTT. The encoded protein is CASSLTGTGELFF.

V usage is TRBV4-1 and J usage is TRBJ2-5; possibly TRBD1 for D (5 bases). This CDR3 region has 16 residues. V was clipped by 0 bases and J by 5 bases, with 16 bases between them. Looked up from germline, CDR1 is MGHRA and CDR2 is YSYEKL. The CDR3: CASSQDRGRGRETQYF. CDR3 DNA sequence: TGCGCCAGCAGCCAAGATCGAGGTAGGGGTAGGGAGACCCAGTACTTC.

The chain has TRBV4-2 and TRBJ1-5, with no clear D. Germline V gene lookup returns CDR1 LGHNA and CDR2 YNFKEQ. The CDR3 has 16 residues. V was pared by 1 base and J by 9 bases, with 19 bases between. Written as DNA, the CDR3 is TGTGCCAGCAGCCAAGTTATCTCTACAGCCTCTGGGCCCCAGCATTTT. Translation: CASSQVISTASGPQHF.

V and J are TRBV28 and TRBJ1-2, with 7 bases fitting TRBD1. In germline, CDR1 is MDHEN, CDR2 SYDVKM. The CDR3 runs 14 residues. With V trimmed by 5 bases and J by 8 bases, 11 bases remained unmatched. The CDR3 region has the DNA TGTGCCAGCAGTGCTACCGACAGGGATAAAGGCTACACCTTC. Translating it yields CASSATDRDKGYTF.

This chain connects TRBV11-2 to TRBJ1-1, with 9 bases matching TRBD1. The CDR3 totals 15 residues. Germline-derived CDR1 and CDR2 are SGHAT and FQNNGV. Trimming took 4 bases from V and 3 from J; bases not matched to a gene: 6. The CDR3 coding sequence is TGTGCCAGCAGCTCCTCAGACAGGGGGGACACTGAAGCTTTCTTT. It is translated as CASSSSDRGDTEAFF.

V is TRBV10-1 and J is TRBJ2-1; maybe TRBD2 (6 bases). V gave up 3 bases and J gave up 5 bases, with 14 bases separating them. The germline V gene encodes CDR1 WNHNN and CDR2 SYGVQD (reference sequence). This CDR3 spans 15 amino acids. The DNA of the CDR3 is TGCGCCAGCAGTGAAGTTGCACTAGCAAACAATGAGCAGTTCTTC. This encodes CASSEVALANNEQFF.

A few counts support this clone. The J gene is TRBJ2-3, the V gene TRBV29-1; 10 nucleotides align to TRBD1. This CDR3 region has 15 residues. The J segment lost 1 base and the V segment lost 4 bases, leaving 5 bases of the junction unmatched. Germline-derived CDR1 and CDR2 are SQVTM and ANQGSEA. CDR3 coding DNA: TGCAGCGTTGGGGGCGGGACAGGGGGCACAGATACGCAGTATTTT. Its protein product is CSVGGGTGGTDTQYF.

The CDR3 nucleotides read TGTGCCAGCAGCCACCTTAGCGTAGCCTACAATGAGCAGTTCTTC. Its protein is CASSHLSVAYNEQFF. The rearrangement joins TRBV11-2 to TRBJ2-1; D possibly corresponds to TRBD2 (5 bases). This CDR3 is built from 15 residues. Germline V gene lookup returns CDR1 SGHAT and CDR2 FQNNGV. The V gene lost 5 bases and the J gene lost 2 bases, with 13 bases spanning the gap.

The chain uses TRBV5-1 and TRBJ1-2; possibly TRBD1 for D (6 bases). Trimming cost V 6 bases and J 2 bases, with 14 bases left between them. The CDR3 sequence is 14 residues long. In germline, CDR1 is SGHRS, CDR2 YFSETQ. The CDR3 DNA reads as TGCGCCAGCACGAGCGGGGGGCCAAACTATGGCTACACCTTC. Translated, it gives CASTSGGPNYGYTF.

The V and J genes are TRBV28 and TRBJ2-7, with a weak D call TRBD1 (6 bases). Germline V gene lookup returns CDR1 MDHEN and CDR2 SYDVKM. V lost 5 bases and J 7 bases, leaving 15 bases between the germline ends. This CDR3 is 13 amino acids long. CDR3 nucleotides: TGTGCCAGCAGTGACGGACAGCTCGGGGAGCAGTACTTC. This encodes CASSDGQLGEQYF.

CDR3 sequence reads: CASSGGTTSGTQYF. CDR3 in DNA: TGTGCCAGCAGCGGAGGGACGACCTCCGGTACGCAGTATTTT. The chain couples TRBV5-4 to TRBJ2-3; D possibly corresponds to TRBD2 (6 bases). V was pared by 4 bases and J by 8 bases, with 17 bases between. CDR1 and CDR2 (germline): SGHNT, YYREEE (reference sequence). The CDR3 consists of 14 residues.

The rearrangement uses TRBV5-8 and TRBJ1-4; 9 nucleotides agree with TRBD1. The CDR3 consists of 15 residues. With V trimmed by 6 bases and J by 6 bases, 9 bases remained unmatched. Germline V gene sequence: CDR1 SGHTS, CDR2 YDEGEE. The CDR3 DNA sequence: TGTGCCAGCACCACACCCCGGGACAGGGATGAAAAACTGTTTTTT. It translates to CASTTPRDRDEKLFF.